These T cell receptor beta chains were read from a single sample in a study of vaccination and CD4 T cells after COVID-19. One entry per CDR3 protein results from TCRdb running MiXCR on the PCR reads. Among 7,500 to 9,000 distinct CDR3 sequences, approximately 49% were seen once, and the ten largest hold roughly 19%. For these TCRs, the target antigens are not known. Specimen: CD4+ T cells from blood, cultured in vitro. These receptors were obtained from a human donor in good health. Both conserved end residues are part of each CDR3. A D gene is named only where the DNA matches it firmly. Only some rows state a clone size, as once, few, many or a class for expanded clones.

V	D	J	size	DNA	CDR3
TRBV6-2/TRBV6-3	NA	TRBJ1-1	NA	TGTGCCAGCAGTCATCGGACGGGGAACACTGAAGCTTTCTTT	CASSHRTGNTEAFF
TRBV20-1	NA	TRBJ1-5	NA	TGCAGTGCACGTCAGTATAGCAATCAGCCCCAGCATTTT	CSARQYSNQPQHF
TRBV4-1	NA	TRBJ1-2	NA	TGCGCCAGCAGCCAACTAGGGAGGGCCCGAAACTATGGCTACACCTTC	CASSQLGRARNYGYTF
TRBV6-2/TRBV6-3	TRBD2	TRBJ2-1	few	TGTGCCAGCAGAGGACTAGCCGGGAGCTCCTACAATGAGCAGTTCTTC	CASRGLAGSSYNEQFF
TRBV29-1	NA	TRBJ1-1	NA	TGCAGCGTTGTTGTCCGGGGAGCGAACACTGAAGCTTTCTTT	CSVVVRGANTEAFF
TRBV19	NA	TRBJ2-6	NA	TGTGCCAGTAGTCCGGGCGGCGGGGCCAACGTCCTGACTTTC	CASSPGGGANVLTF
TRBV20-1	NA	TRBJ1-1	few	TGCAGTGCTCCGCGGGTCAAGGAAGCTTTCTTT	CSAPRVKEAFF
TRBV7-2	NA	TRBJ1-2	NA	TGTGCCAGCAGCCCCAGGGAGGGCTACACCTTC	CASSPREGYTF
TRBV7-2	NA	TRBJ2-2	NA	TGTGCCAGCAGCGCTTGGATGACCGGGGAGCTGTTTTTT	CASSAWMTGELFF
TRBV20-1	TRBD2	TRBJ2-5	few	TGCAGTGCCGCCGGGACTAGGGGCGGAGAGACCCAGTACTTC	CSAAGTRGGETQYF
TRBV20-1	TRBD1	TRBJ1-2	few	TGCAGTGTCGGACAGGGAAACTATGGCTACACCTTC	CSVGQGNYGYTF
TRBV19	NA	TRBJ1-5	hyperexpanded	TGTGCCAGTAGTACCAGGGATGGGGATCAGCCCCAGCATTTT	CASSTRDGDQPQHF
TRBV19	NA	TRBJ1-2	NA	TGTGCCAGTAGTATCGCCCGGGATTCGAGGTATGGCTACACCTTC	CASSIARDSRYGYTF
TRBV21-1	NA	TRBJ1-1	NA	TGTGCCAGCAGTGAGGTTGGGGACAGGGCCGCTTTCTTT	CASSEVGDRAAFF
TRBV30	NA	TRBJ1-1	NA	TGTGCCTGGAGTTTAGGGATGAACACTGAAGCTTTCTTT	CAWSLGMNTEAFF
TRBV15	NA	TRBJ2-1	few	TGTGCCACCAGCAGAGATCGTTCTCTTGTGGGAGTCTGGAATGAGCAGTTCTTC	CATSRDRSLVGVWNEQFF
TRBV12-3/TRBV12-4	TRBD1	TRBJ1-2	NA	TGTGCCAGCAGTCCAGACAGGGGGCTAGTTGGCTACACCTTC	CASSPDRGLVGYTF
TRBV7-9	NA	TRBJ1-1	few	TGTGCCAGCAGCCAAAAGGGGGGGAACACTGAAGCTTTCTTT	CASSQKGGNTEAFF
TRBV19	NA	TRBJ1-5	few	TGTGCCAGTAGTACGCCCCGGGTCGCCTCTTCTGGCAATCAGCCCCAGCATTTT	CASSTPRVASSGNQPQHF
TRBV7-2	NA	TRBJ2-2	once	TGTGCCAGCAGCTTCTTCGGGGAGCTGTTTTTT	CASSFFGELFF
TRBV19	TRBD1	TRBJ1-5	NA	TGTGCCAGTAGTACACAGGGGGCTCGGGTGGGACCCCAGCATTTT	CASSTQGARVGPQHF
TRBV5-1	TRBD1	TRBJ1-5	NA	TGCGCCAGCAGCTTGGCAGGGGGCGGTCAGCCCCAGCATTTT	CASSLAGGGQPQHF
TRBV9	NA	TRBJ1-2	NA	TGTGCCAGCAGCGTATTGGACTATGGCTACACCTTC	CASSVLDYGYTF
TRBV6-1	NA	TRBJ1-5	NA	TGTGCCAGCAGGGCCACAAGCAATCAGCCCCAGCATTTT	CASRATSNQPQHF
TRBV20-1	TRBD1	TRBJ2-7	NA	TGCAGTACCAACAGGGGTTTAACGTCCTACGAGCAGTACTTC	CSTNRGLTSYEQYF
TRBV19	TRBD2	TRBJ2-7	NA	TGTGCCAGTAGTACCTCTCGCGGGAGGGCCTACGAGCAGTACTTC	CASSTSRGRAYEQYF
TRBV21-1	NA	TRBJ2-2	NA	TGTGCCAGCAGCAAAAACGACAGGAACACCGGGGAGCTGTTTTTT	CASSKNDRNTGELFF
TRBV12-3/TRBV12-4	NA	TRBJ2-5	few	TGTGCCAGCAGTGTCGAAGAGACCCAGTACTTC	CASSVEETQYF
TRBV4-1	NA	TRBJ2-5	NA	TGCGCCAGCAGCCAAGGCAGGGGAGCTCAAGAGACCCAGTACTTC	CASSQGRGAQETQYF
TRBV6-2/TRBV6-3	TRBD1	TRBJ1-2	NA	TGTGCCATCCGACAGGGGTCGTATGGCTACACCTTC	CAIRQGSYGYTF
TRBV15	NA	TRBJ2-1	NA	TGTGCCACCAGCAGGCGACCCGGAACGGGCGATGAGCAGTTCTTC	CATSRRPGTGDEQFF
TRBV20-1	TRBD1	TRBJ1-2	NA	TGCAGTGCCCGGGACAGGAATTTTGGCTACACCTTC	CSARDRNFGYTF
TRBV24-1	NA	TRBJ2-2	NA	TGTGCCACCAGTGATTTCGGGACTCGGGGCGGGAACACCGGGGAGCTGTTTTTT	CATSDFGTRGGNTGELFF
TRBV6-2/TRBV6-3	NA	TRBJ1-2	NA	TGTGCCAGCAGTTACTACGGAGGCAGTTATAACTATGGCTACACCTTC	CASSYYGGSYNYGYTF
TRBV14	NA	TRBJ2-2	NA	TGTGCCAGCAGGAACAAGGGGACCGGGGAGCTGTTTTTT	CASRNKGTGELFF
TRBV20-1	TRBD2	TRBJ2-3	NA	TGCAGTGCTGGGACTAGCGGGGGGATTGCAGATACGCAGTATTTT	CSAGTSGGIADTQYF
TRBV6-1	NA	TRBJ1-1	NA	TGTGCCAGCAGGATAAGAGAGAACACTGAAGCTTTCTTT	CASRIRENTEAFF
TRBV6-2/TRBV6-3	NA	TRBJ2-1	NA	TGTGCCAGCAGCCCTACTAGTTACAATGAGCAGTTCTTC	CASSPTSYNEQFF
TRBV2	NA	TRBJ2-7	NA	TGTGCCAGCAGTCAACTACCTTATAGGGGGGAGCAGTACTTC	CASSQLPYRGEQYF
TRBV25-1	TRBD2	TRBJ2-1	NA	TGTGCCAGCAGTGAAGGGACTACCATACAAGAGCAGTTCTTC	CASSEGTTIQEQFF
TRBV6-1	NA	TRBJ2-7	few	TGTGCCGTAGCATACGAGCAGTACTTC	CAVAYEQYF
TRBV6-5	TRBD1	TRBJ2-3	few	TGTGCCAGCAGTTCCTACAGGGGTTTTAGAGATACGCAGTATTTT	CASSSYRGFRDTQYF
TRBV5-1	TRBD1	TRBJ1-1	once	TGCGCCAGCAGCATAGGACAGGGTGGCACTGAAGCTTTCTTT	CASSIGQGGTEAFF
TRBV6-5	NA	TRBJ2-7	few	TGTGCCAGCAGTTACTCGCAGGCGGTCTACGAGCAGTACTTC	CASSYSQAVYEQYF
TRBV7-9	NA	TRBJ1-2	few	TGTGCCAGCAGCTCACCGGGTCAGGGATATGGCTACACCTTC	CASSSPGQGYGYTF
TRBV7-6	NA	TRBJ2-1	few	TGTGCCAGCAGCTTAGCCGGGGCAGGACCTTACAATGAGCAGTTCTTC	CASSLAGAGPYNEQFF
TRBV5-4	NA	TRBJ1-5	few	TGTGCCAGCAGCCGGGGAGGAGGCGAGCCCCAGCATTTT	CASSRGGGEPQHF
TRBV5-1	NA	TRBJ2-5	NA	TGCGCCAGCAGCTCAACAGGAACGGGGGAGACCCAGTACTTC	CASSSTGTGETQYF
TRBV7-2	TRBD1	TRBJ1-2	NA	TGTGCCAGCAGCCCGGGAAAGGGGACAGGGCGCGGCTACACCTTC	CASSPGKGTGRGYTF
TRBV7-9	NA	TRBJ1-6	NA	TGTGCCAGCGAAGAGCGCTCCTATAATTCACCCCTCCACTTT	CASEERSYNSPLHF
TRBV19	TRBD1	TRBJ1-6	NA	TGTGCCAGTAGACAGGGGCCGGTCTTGAGCTCCTATAATTCACCCCTCCACTTT	CASRQGPVLSSYNSPLHF
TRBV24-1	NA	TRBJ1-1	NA	TGTGCCACCTCCAGGGGACACACTGAAGCTTTCTTT	CATSRGHTEAFF
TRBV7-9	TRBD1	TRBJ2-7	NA	TGTGCCAGCAGCTTGGGACAGGGAATATACGAGCAGTACTTC	CASSLGQGIYEQYF
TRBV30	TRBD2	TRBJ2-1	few	TGTGCCTGGAGTGGGACTAGCGGGAGAGGGGGTGCCTACAATGAGCAGTTCTTC	CAWSGTSGRGGAYNEQFF
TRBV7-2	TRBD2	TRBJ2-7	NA	TGTGCCAGCAGCTCTAGCGGACGTACCTACGAGCAGTACTTC	CASSSSGRTYEQYF
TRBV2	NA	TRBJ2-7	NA	TGTGCCACCTCAGTGACTACCTACGAGCAGTACTTC	CATSVTTYEQYF
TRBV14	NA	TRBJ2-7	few	TGTGCCAGCAGCCAAGTGGGCAGGCGCGAGCAGTACTTC	CASSQVGRREQYF
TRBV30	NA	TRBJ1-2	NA	TGTGCCTGGACCGGACCCTGGGTTAACTATGGCTACACCTTC	CAWTGPWVNYGYTF